This T cell receptor (beta chain) came from a study of cytotoxic CD8 clonotypes in ibrutinib-treated CLL. The wider study: Average yields of around 230,000 productive templates and 94,082 productive rearrangements characterized the samples.

This clone has just a few counts. This CDR3 has 14 residues. Looked up from germline, CDR1 is LNHDA and CDR2 is SQIVND (reference sequence). The ends were cut back, 7 bases at V and 2 bases at J, with 14 bases in the middle. Using immunoSEQ multiplex PCR, the repertoire was profiled, and TCRdb retains in-frame clones only, with some absent. Here the sample spans 68,000 or so clones, more than 60% being singletons. The V gene is TRBV19, the J gene TRBJ1-2; D is possibly TRBD1 (6 bases). This receptor was taken from a human donor with chronic lymphocytic leukemia. Sequenced material: PBMCs, taken after 12 months of ibrutinib treatment. CDR3 nucleotides: TGTGCCAGTAACAAGATGGACAGCAACTATGGCTACACCTTC. Amino acids: CASNKMDSNYGYTF.